Sequencing of this T cell receptor (beta chain) was carried out in a study of cytomegalovirus exposure and HLA in healthy donors. Deletions cut 5 bases from V and 7 bases from J, with 20 bases between. Germline V gives CDR1 SEHNR, CDR2 FQNEAQ (reference sequence). The CDR3 extends over 15 amino acids. In the PCR, 60 Vbeta and 13 Jbeta primers were used. Clones were read by immunoSEQ multiplex PCR, and TCRdb kept only the in-frame ones, dropping some. The repertoire holds about 220,000 clones, around 75% seen once, with approximately 1.9% in the top ten. The sequence came from a woman in her 30s in good health and CMV-seronegative. Sequencing was performed on PBMCs. V and J are TRBV7-9 and TRBJ1-1; tentatively, D is TRBD1 (5 bases). CDR3 amino acids: CASSRETGTSFEAFF. CDR3 nucleotide sequence: TGTGCCAGCAGCCGGGAAACCGGGACTTCGTTTGAAGCTTTCTTT.